These T cell receptor beta chains were read from a single sample in a study of blood T cell repertoires in COVID-19. TCRdb's copy holds only in-frame clones and misses some; the assay was immunoSEQ multiplex PCR. The sample carries approximately 190,000 clones, less than 85% recorded once. Source material: PBMCs or T cells enriched from blood (not recorded which). The receptor source for this set is an older woman with acute COVID-19. The CDR3 runs from the conserved cysteine through the conserved F or W. A D gene is named only where the DNA matches it firmly. Some rows mark clone size as missing; the rest say once, few, many or name a class of expanded clone.

-	TRBD2	TRBJ2-7	TRBV4-3	TGCGCCAGCAGCCAAGATCCCGCGGGAGGGCGAAACCCCTACGAGCAGTACTTC	CASSQDPAGGRNPYEQYF
-	-	TRBJ1-5	TRBV6-2/TRBV6-3	TGTGCCAGCAGTTACTACCCCGAGGGCCATCAGCCCCAGCATTTT	CASSYYPEGHQPQHF
-	-	TRBJ1-1	TRBV18	TGTGCCAGCTCACCGGTCAGAAACACTGAAGCTTTCTTT	CASSPVRNTEAFF
-	-	TRBJ2-1	TRBV3-1/TRBV3-2	TGTGCCAGCAGCCCAAGAGGAGGGGTCAATGAGCAGTTCTTC	CASSPRGGVNEQFF
-	-	TRBJ1-5	TRBV3-1/TRBV3-2	TGTGCCAGCAGCCAAGATCAGTGGGCAGGGGGCAATCAGCCCCAGCATTTT	CASSQDQWAGGNQPQHF
-	TRBD1	TRBJ1-2	TRBV14	TGTGCCAGCCGGGGGACAGGAGAGTATGGCTACACCTTC	CASRGTGEYGYTF
-	TRBD1	TRBJ2-3	TRBV19	TGTGCCTCTCGACAGGGGAGAGCAGATACGCAGTATTTT	CASRQGRADTQYF
-	-	TRBJ1-4	TRBV5-1	TGCGCCAGCAAAATGCAATATCGGGGAACTAATGAAAAACTGTTTTTT	CASKMQYRGTNEKLFF
-	TRBD1	TRBJ2-2	TRBV18	TGTGCCAGCTCTCGGGGGACAGGTCCCCACACCGGGGAGCTGTTTTTT	CASSRGTGPHTGELFF
-	-	TRBJ2-3	TRBV5-6	TGTGCCAGCAGCTCTTATAGCACAGATACGCAGTATTTT	CASSSYSTDTQYF
-	TRBD1	TRBJ2-3	TRBV6-4	TGTGCCAGCAGTACAGGGGTTCGCACAGATACGCAGTATTTT	CASSTGVRTDTQYF
-	-	TRBJ1-6	TRBV12-3/TRBV12-4	TGTGCCAGCAGTTTAGAGAGTGGTTCACCCCTCCACTTT	CASSLESGSPLHF
-	TRBD2	TRBJ2-2	TRBV5-1	TGCGCCAGCAGGAAGCGGGACTACTTCTCGAAAAACACCGGGGAGCTGTTTTTT	CASRKRDYFSKNTGELFF
-	-	TRBJ2-7	TRBV7-8	TGTGCCAGCAGCGCCGGGGAAATTTTGGAGCAGTACTTC	CASSAGEILEQYF
once	TRBD1	TRBJ2-3	TRBV9	TGTGCCAGCAGCGGGGACAGACCCACAGATACGCAGTATTTT	CASSGDRPTDTQYF
-	TRBD1	TRBJ1-4	TRBV19	TGTGCCAGTAGTATCGAGACAGGGGGCATGACTAATGAAAAACTGTTTTTT	CASSIETGGMTNEKLFF
-	-	TRBJ2-5	TRBV20-1	TGCAGTGCTAGTGGTGGGCCCGGCCAAGAGACCCAGTACTTC	CSASGGPGQETQYF
-	-	TRBJ1-6	TRBV14	TGTGCCAGCAGCCAAGAGGGAGGGCCTTATTCACCCCTCCACTTT	CASSQEGGPYSPLHF
-	-	TRBJ1-3	TRBV7-9	TGTGCCAGCAGCTTGATGACAACCTCTGGAAACACCATATATTTT	CASSLMTTSGNTIYF
-	TRBD1	TRBJ2-3	TRBV28	TGTGCCAGCAGTTTGCCGGGACAGCGATACACAGATACGCAGTATTTT	CASSLPGQRYTDTQYF
-	-	TRBJ1-2	TRBV24-1	TGTGCCACCAGTGATTGGGGGGACGGACCGGACAATGGCTACACCTTC	CATSDWGDGPDNGYTF
-	TRBD2	TRBJ2-7	TRBV7-8	TGTGCCAGCAGCACCCAACTAGCGGGAGAAGACTACGAGCAGTACTTC	CASSTQLAGEDYEQYF
once	TRBD1	TRBJ1-3	TRBV19	TGTGCCAGTATGGACCCGGGACAGTCGATACTCGGAAACACCATATATTTT	CASMDPGQSILGNTIYF
-	-	TRBJ2-7	TRBV7-9	TGTGCCAGCAGCTTACGTTACGAGCAGTACTTC	CASSLRYEQYF
-	TRBD1	TRBJ1-1	TRBV19	TGTGCCAGTAGTGTGGGACAGGGGGCGCAGACTGAAGCTTTCTTT	CASSVGQGAQTEAFF
-	-	TRBJ2-1	TRBV19	TGTGCCAGTACTATAAGGAGGGGGGGCAATGAGCAGTTCTTC	CASTIRRGGNEQFF
-	TRBD2	TRBJ2-7	TRBV6-2/TRBV6-3	TGTGCCAGCAGCCCTGGACTAGCGGGAGGGCCAGGCGAGCAGTACTTC	CASSPGLAGGPGEQYF
-	TRBD1	TRBJ2-4	TRBV7-8	TGTGCCAGCAGCACCCGACAGGGGTGGAACATTCAGTACTTC	CASSTRQGWNIQYF
-	-	TRBJ1-2	TRBV10-3	TGTGCCATCAGTGAGTCTCTTGAGGCTAACTATGGCTACACCTTC	CAISESLEANYGYTF
-	TRBD2	TRBJ2-2	TRBV3-1/TRBV3-2	TGTGCCAGCAGCGGACGACTAGCGGGAGGAATCGGGGAGCTGTTTTTT	CASSGRLAGGIGELFF
-	-	TRBJ1-1	TRBV30	TGTGCGGCCGGGAGGCACGAAGCTTTCTTT	CAAGRHEAFF
-	TRBD1	TRBJ2-5	TRBV30	TGTGCCTGGAAACGTGGGACAGGGCCCCTCCAAGAGACCCAGTACTTC	CAWKRGTGPLQETQYF
-	TRBD1	TRBJ1-4	TRBV11-2	TGTGCCAGCAGCCCAACCGGGACAGGGATTAATGAAAAACTGTTTTTT	CASSPTGTGINEKLFF
-	-	TRBJ2-7	TRBV13	TGTGCCAGCAGCCCAGGCCGGGATCCTCCCTACGAGCAGTACTTC	CASSPGRDPPYEQYF
-	-	TRBJ1-6	TRBV6-5	TGTGCCAACTCGGAGGAGGGTTATAATTCACCCCTCCACTTT	CANSEEGYNSPLHF
-	TRBD1	TRBJ2-5	TRBV18	TGTGCCAGCTCACCCGGACAGGGTATGGAGACCCAGTACTTC	CASSPGQGMETQYF
-	TRBD1	TRBJ1-5	TRBV6-5	TGTGCCAGCAGTTCCGACCCTGGACAGGGGCAGCCCCAGCATTTT	CASSSDPGQGQPQHF
-	-	TRBJ1-4	TRBV24-1	TGTGCCACCAGTGATTCACCTCCGCAGGCCGCAACTAATGAAAAACTGTTTTTT	CATSDSPPQAATNEKLFF
-	TRBD2	TRBJ2-1	TRBV10-3	TGTGCCATCCGAAGCGGGGACTCCTACAATGAGCAGTTCTTC	CAIRSGDSYNEQFF
-	TRBD1	TRBJ1-1	TRBV29-1	TGCAGCGGTGATAAGGGGACAGGGGCTTTCTTT	CSGDKGTGAFF
-	TRBD1	TRBJ2-7	TRBV6-5	TGTGCCAGCGCCAGCACAGGGGCGGTCTACGAGCAGTACTTC	CASASTGAVYEQYF
few	-	TRBJ1-6	TRBV3-1/TRBV3-2	TGTGCCAGCAGCCAAGGAAACCGACTAGGTGGTAATTCACCCCTCCACTTT	CASSQGNRLGGNSPLHF
-	-	TRBJ1-5	TRBV2	TGTGCCACCACAGCAGGGATCAATCAGCCCCAGCATTTT	CATTAGINQPQHF
-	-	TRBJ1-4	TRBV28	TGTGCCAGCAGACCTCCCCCGGGACCGGGAGAGGAAAAACTGTTTTTT	CASRPPPGPGEEKLFF
-	TRBD1	TRBJ1-5	TRBV18	TGTGCCAGCTCCCCGGACAGGAACCAGCCCCAGCATTTT	CASSPDRNQPQHF
few	-	TRBJ1-5	TRBV19	TGTGCCACCGCGAGGGGCTGGGGAGGGCAGCCCCAGCATTTT	CATARGWGGQPQHF
-	-	TRBJ1-5	TRBV5-8	TGTGCCAGCAGCTGGACCACAGGTGAGGGGAGGAGCAATCAGCCCCAGCATTTT	CASSWTTGEGRSNQPQHF
-	TRBD1	TRBJ1-2	TRBV6-2/TRBV6-3	TGTGCCAGCAGTTACTCCGGACAGGGGATCCGTGGCTACACCTTC	CASSYSGQGIRGYTF
few	TRBD1	TRBJ2-2	TRBV11-2	TGTGCCAGCGGGTCCGGGACAGTGGACACCGGGGAGCTGTTTTTT	CASGSGTVDTGELFF
-	-	TRBJ1-3	TRBV4-3	TGCGCCAGCAGCCAAGATCTGGGGAGCTCTGGAAACACCATATATTTT	CASSQDLGSSGNTIYF
-	-	TRBJ1-1	TRBV2	TGTGCCACCCAGGGGTTAAGCACTGAAGCTTTCTTT	CATQGLSTEAFF
-	-	TRBJ1-2	TRBV7-2	TGTGCCAGCAGCTTCGGGTCGGGGTTGCGCGGCTACACCTTC	CASSFGSGLRGYTF
-	-	TRBJ2-5	TRBV2	TGTGCCATTATTCCGTCTCAGGGGCAAGAGACCCAGTACTTC	CAIIPSQGQETQYF
once	-	TRBJ2-2	TRBV4-3	TGCGCCAGCAGCCAAGTACCCCCTGGAGGAGTCAACACCGGGGAGCTGTTTTTT	CASSQVPPGGVNTGELFF
-	-	TRBJ2-5	TRBV18	TGTGCCAGCTCACCCCGCCAAGGCAGGGAAGCAGGAGAGACCCAGTACTTC	CASSPRQGREAGETQYF
-	TRBD1	TRBJ1-2	TRBV7-8	TGTGCCAGCAGCTTAGTCCGAGGGGGCGCGGGCTACACCTTC	CASSLVRGGAGYTF
-	-	TRBJ2-3	TRBV10-1	TGCGCCAGCAGTGAGCTGTATACGCAGTATTTT	CASSELYTQYF
few	-	TRBJ2-5	TRBV4-3	TGCGCCAGCAGCCAAGAGGGACAAAAGGGAGAGACCCAGTACTTC	CASSQEGQKGETQYF